This is a list of T cell receptor beta chains from one sample in a study of CD4+ T cells in melanoma. Libraries were prepared by immunoSEQ multiplex PCR; TCRdb keeps only in-frame clonotypes and omits some of them. The sample has roughly 140,000 clones, approximately 91% seen once. Receptors originate from a human donor with melanoma. Each CDR3 is given with its conserved first and last residue. The D gene is left open where the match is weak. The size entry is marked missing in some rows and otherwise reads once, few, many or a size class.

j_call | v_call | d_call | clone_size | cdr3_aa | cdr3_nt
TRBJ1-1 | TRBV18 | NA | NA | CASSPPSGWTEAFF | TGTGCCAGCTCACCACCCAGCGGATGGACTGAAGCTTTCTTT
TRBJ2-7 | TRBV5-6 | NA | NA | CASSLTFNSYEQYF | TGTGCCAGCAGCTTAACTTTTAACTCCTACGAGCAGTACTTC
TRBJ2-3 | TRBV30 | NA | NA | CAWSASNGGSTQYF | TGTGCCTGGAGTGCCTCGAACGGCGGCAGTACGCAGTATTTT
TRBJ2-3 | TRBV30 | NA | once | CAWSVGVGAADTQYF | TGTGCCTGGAGTGTGGGGGTCGGGGCCGCAGATACGCAGTATTTT
TRBJ1-2 | TRBV6-5 | NA | NA | CASSYSRGATGGYTF | TGTGCCAGCAGTTACTCGAGGGGGGCGACAGGCGGCTACACCTTC
TRBJ1-4 | TRBV6-1 | NA | NA | CASRNGTPNEKLFF | TGTGCCAGCAGGAATGGGACTCCCAATGAAAAACTGTTTTTT
TRBJ1-2 | TRBV5-5 | NA | NA | CASSLGDTSYYTF | TGTGCCAGCAGCCTAGGAGACACCTCATACTACACCTTC
TRBJ1-5 | TRBV25-1 | NA | once | CASSPRAHHQPQHF | TGTGCCAGCAGCCCCCGGGCCCACCATCAGCCCCAGCATTTT
TRBJ1-5 | TRBV30 | TRBD1 | NA | CAWKTAGGISPQHF | TGTGCCTGGAAGACCGCAGGGGGGATCAGCCCCCAGCATTTT
TRBJ1-2 | TRBV30 | NA | once | CAFSSQTAVIYGYTF | TGTGCCTTTAGTTCCCAGACAGCTGTGATCTATGGCTACACCTTC
TRBJ2-5 | TRBV2 | TRBD2 | NA | CASSVQLAGGDKETQYF | TGTGCCAGCAGTGTTCAACTAGCGGGGGGCGACAAAGAGACCCAGTACTTC
TRBJ1-4 | TRBV27 | NA | NA | CASRLKSRARNEKLFF | TGTGCCAGCAGACTCAAATCCCGGGCTCGTAATGAAAAACTGTTTTTT
TRBJ2-3 | TRBV4-1 | NA | NA | CASSQEPRGGLFTDTQYF | TGCGCCAGCAGCCAAGAGCCCAGGGGAGGACTTTTTACAGATACGCAGTATTTT
TRBJ1-1 | TRBV10-3 | TRBD1 | NA | CAATDRANTEAFF | TGTGCCGCGACGGACAGGGCGAACACTGAAGCTTTCTTT
TRBJ1-4 | TRBV9 | TRBD1 | once | CASSPLQGPDEKLFF | TGTGCCAGCAGCCCTTTACAGGGGCCTGATGAAAAACTGTTTTTT
TRBJ2-7 | TRBV20-1 | NA | NA | CSARVGREQYF | TGCAGTGCTAGAGTGGGAAGAGAGCAGTACTTC
TRBJ2-7 | TRBV6-1 | NA | NA | CASSDGRVRVNEQYF | TGTGCCAGCAGTGACGGCCGCGTCAGGGTCAACGAGCAGTACTTC
TRBJ1-5 | TRBV5-1 | NA | NA | CASSSRPGLNQPQHF | TGCGCCAGCAGCTCCCGTCCGGGTCTCAATCAGCCCCAGCATTTT
TRBJ1-2 | TRBV5-1 | NA | NA | CASSLSRAEDYGYTF | TGCGCCAGCAGCTTGTCTAGGGCGGAGGACTATGGCTACACCTTC
TRBJ1-2 | TRBV5-4 | NA | NA | CASSSDTLIYYGYTF | TGTGCCAGCAGCTCGGACACTCTAATCTACTATGGCTACACCTTC
TRBJ2-3 | TRBV5-5 | NA | once | CASSLYATTGGTDTQYF | TGTGCCAGCAGCTTGTATGCCACAACCGGGGGCACAGATACGCAGTATTTT
TRBJ2-5 | TRBV5-6 | NA | NA | CASSWGLREGWETQYF | TGTGCCAGCAGCTGGGGACTCCGAGAGGGGTGGGAGACCCAGTACTTC
TRBJ1-2 | TRBV4-1 | NA | NA | CASSQDYGGRGGYTF | TGCGCCAGCAGCCAAGACTATGGGGGGCGAGGTGGCTACACCTTC
TRBJ2-1 | TRBV11-3 | TRBD2 | NA | CASSLQRGDPQQFF | TGTGCCAGCAGTTTACAGCGGGGGGACCCCCAGCAGTTCTTC
TRBJ2-3 | TRBV9 | NA | NA | CASSVRASPADTQYF | TGTGCCAGCAGCGTAAGGGCCTCTCCGGCAGATACGCAGTATTTT
TRBJ2-2 | TRBV5-1 | TRBD1 | NA | CASRTGTGMTGELFF | TGCGCCAGCAGAACCGGGACAGGGATGACCGGGGAGCTGTTTTTT
TRBJ2-3 | TRBV10-2 | TRBD2 | once | CAITSGSTPSTDTQYF | TGCGCCATCACTAGCGGGAGCACTCCTAGCACAGATACGCAGTATTTT
TRBJ2-7 | TRBV10-1 | TRBD1 | NA | CASSENVGQGYEQYF | TGCGCCAGCAGTGAGAACGTGGGACAGGGATACGAGCAGTACTTC
TRBJ1-6 | TRBV27 | NA | NA | CASSLGFTRPNSPLHF | TGTGCCAGCAGTTTAGGGTTCACCAGACCTAATTCACCCCTCCACTTT
TRBJ1-2 | TRBV19 | TRBD1 | NA | CASTLWDRVGGYTF | TGTGCCAGTACCTTGTGGGACAGGGTCGGTGGCTACACCTTC
TRBJ2-7 | TRBV28 | NA | NA | CASSLVTPWEQYF | TGTGCCAGCAGTTTGGTGACACCTTGGGAGCAGTACTTC
TRBJ2-5 | TRBV2 | TRBD2 | NA | CASSKAGGPGGETQYF | TGTGCCAGCAGCAAAGCGGGGGGGCCGGGGGGCGAGACCCAGTACTTC
TRBJ1-2 | TRBV5-1 | NA | NA | CASSLDPSNYGYTF | TGCGCCAGCAGCTTGGATCCCTCTAACTATGGCTACACCTTC